Described below is a single T cell receptor beta chain sequence and its context. Its antigen is still unknown. Libraries were prepared by immunoSEQ multiplex PCR; TCRdb keeps only in-frame clonotypes and omits some of them. The sample yields approximately 62,000 clones, about 88% seen once. This sample was taken from a study of lymphopenia after photon versus proton radiotherapy. Study-level points and caveats: Oligoclonal CD8+ Temra expansion after nadir drove photon patients' diversity drop. Relative stability marked proton patients; photon patients lost diversity and naive cells. In patients who died, overall survival fell as post-nadir TCR diversity dropped more.

The V gene's germline CDR1 is KGHSH and CDR2 LQKENI. CDR3 length: 14 residues. The V gene end was trimmed by 3 bases and the J gene end by 0 bases; junction bases not matched to a gene: 1. The sample consisted of peripheral blood, taken from a patient treated with proton-based radiotherapy. The chain combines TRBV18 with TRBJ1-1, with 7 positions matching TRBD1. The TCR comes from a man between 60 and 70 years old with pancreatic cancer. This chain's CDR3 is CASSPDRMNTEAFF. DNA for the CDR3: TGTGCCAGCTCACCGGACAGGATGAACACTGAAGCTTTCTTT.